Reported below is one T cell receptor beta chain. Once extracted for a subset, genomic DNA was divided evenly among several immunoSEQ plates. Replicate PCRs for sorted subsets used roughly 200 ng DNA; this equaled 25,000 to 30,000 T cell genomes. Sequencing was performed with immunoSEQ multiplex PCR; in TCRdb, only in-frame clones are kept and a portion is missing. The sample includes approximately 2.4 million clones, approximately 96% of them seen just once. This entry comes from a study of shared clonotypes between healthy human individuals. CDR3 size: 14 residues. CDR1 and CDR2 from the germline V gene are SNHLY and FYNNEI. Trimming left V 8 bases short and J 2 bases short, with 13 bases between.

The V call is TRBV2, the J call TRBJ2-4; possible D gene TRBD2, 6 bases. The clonotype comes from a man aged 18 to 29 in good health. Specimen: naive CD4+ T cells sorted from blood. The subset: CD45RA+ positively selected. CDR3 coding DNA: TGTGCCAGCGCAGTAGCGGCCTCCAAAAACATTCAGTACTTC. This sequence encodes CASAVAASKNIQYF.